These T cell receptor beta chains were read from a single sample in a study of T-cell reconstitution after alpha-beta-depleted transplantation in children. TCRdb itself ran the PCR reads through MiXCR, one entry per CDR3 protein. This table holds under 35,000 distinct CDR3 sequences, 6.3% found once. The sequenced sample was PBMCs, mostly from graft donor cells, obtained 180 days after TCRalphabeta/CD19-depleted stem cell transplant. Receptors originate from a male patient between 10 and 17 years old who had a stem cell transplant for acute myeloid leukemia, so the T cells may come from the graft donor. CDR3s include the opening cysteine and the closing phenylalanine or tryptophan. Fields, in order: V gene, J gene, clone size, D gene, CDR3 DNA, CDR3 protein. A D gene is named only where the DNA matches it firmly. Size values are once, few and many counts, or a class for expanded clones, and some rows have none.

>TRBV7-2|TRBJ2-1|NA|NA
TGTGCCAGCAGCTTAGTTACCACCTACAATGAGCAGTTCTTC
CASSLVTTYNEQFF
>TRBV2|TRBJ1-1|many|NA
TGTGCCAGCAGCTCTGAGGGCTACACTGAAGCTTTCTTT
CASSSEGYTEAFF
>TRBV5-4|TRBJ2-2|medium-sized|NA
TGTGCCAGCAGCTTGGAAGTAGGCGGCCTCCTTGGGGTGAACACCGGGGAGCTGTTTTTT
CASSLEVGGLLGVNTGELFF
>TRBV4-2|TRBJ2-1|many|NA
TGTGCCAGCAGCCCACGACTCCTAAATGAGCAGTTCTTC
CASSPRLLNEQFF
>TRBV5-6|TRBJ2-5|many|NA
TGTGCCAGCAGCTTGGTCCCCCAAGAGACCCAGTACTTC
CASSLVPQETQYF
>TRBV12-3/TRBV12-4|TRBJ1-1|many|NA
TGTGCCAGCAGTCCACAGAGGTCGAACACTGAAGCTTTCTTT
CASSPQRSNTEAFF
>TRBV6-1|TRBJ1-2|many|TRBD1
TGTGCCAGCAGTGGACAGGGGAATACTCCCCCTTACTATGGCTACACCTTC
CASSGQGNTPPYYGYTF
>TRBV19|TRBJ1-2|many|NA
TGTGCCAGTAGCCCCCCAGGACATTGGGGATCCTATGGCTACACCTTC
CASSPPGHWGSYGYTF
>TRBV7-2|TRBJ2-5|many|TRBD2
TGTGCCAGCACCTTGATGCGGGGGGAGACCCAGTACTTC
CASTLMRGETQYF
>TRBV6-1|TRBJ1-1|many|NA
TGTGCCAGCAGTGAACAAGGAAACACTGAAGCTTTCTTT
CASSEQGNTEAFF
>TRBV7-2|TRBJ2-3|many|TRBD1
TGTGCCAGCAGCAGTAGGACAGGGTATACAGATACGCAGTATTTT
CASSSRTGYTDTQYF
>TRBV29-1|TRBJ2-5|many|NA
TGCAGCGTTGGCTCACCTTTAGAGACCCAGTACTTC
CSVGSPLETQYF
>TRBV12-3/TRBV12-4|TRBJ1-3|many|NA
TGTGCCAGCAGACCTCAAGGCTACTCTGGAAACACCATATATTTT
CASRPQGYSGNTIYF
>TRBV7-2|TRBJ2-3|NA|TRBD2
TGTGCCAGCAGGCGGGAGGGCCGATCAGATACGCAGTATTTT
CASRREGRSDTQYF
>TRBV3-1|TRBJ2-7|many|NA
TGTGCCAGCAGCCAAGTCGGCGAGCAGTACTTC
CASSQVGEQYF
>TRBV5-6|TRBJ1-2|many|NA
TGTGCCAGCAGCTTGGCGGATCTCGAAACCAAGAAGGTCTTC
CASSLADLETKKVF
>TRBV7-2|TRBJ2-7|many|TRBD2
TGTGCCAGCAGCTTAGGGGGACTAGCGGGGCTCTACGAGCAGTACTTC
CASSLGGLAGLYEQYF
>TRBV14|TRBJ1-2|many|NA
TGTGCCAGCAGCCAAGCGAACCTGGCGTCACCACGGGGCTACACCTTC
CASSQANLASPRGYTF
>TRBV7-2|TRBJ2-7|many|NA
TGTGCCAGCAGCCCCCGGGGTGGGCCCCCACTCTACGAGCAGTACTTC
CASSPRGGPPLYEQYF
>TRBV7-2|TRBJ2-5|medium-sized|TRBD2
TGTGCCAGCAGCTTAGGCGGGGCTTTAGCGGGGTCCCCCGGGACCCAGTACTTC
CASSLGGALAGSPGTQYF
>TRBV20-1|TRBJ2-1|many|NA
TGCAGTGCCCGAGAGATGCGGCCTCTTCAGCAAGCCTACAATGAGCAGTTCTTC
CSAREMRPLQQAYNEQFF
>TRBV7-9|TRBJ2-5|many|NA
TGTGCCAGCTGCAGTCAAGAGACCCAGTACTTC
CASCSQETQYF
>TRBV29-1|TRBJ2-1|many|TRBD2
TGCAGCGTTGAAGGCCTAGCGGGAGGTCAGGAGCAGTTCTTC
CSVEGLAGGQEQFF
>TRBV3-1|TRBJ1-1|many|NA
TGTGCCAGCAGCCAAGACAGGGTTTCATTAAACACTGAAGCTTTCTTT
CASSQDRVSLNTEAFF
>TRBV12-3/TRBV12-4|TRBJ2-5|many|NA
TGTGCCAGCAGTTTTGGTCTAGGAGAGACCCAGTACTTC
CASSFGLGETQYF
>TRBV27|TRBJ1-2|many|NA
TGTGCCAGCAGTAGAACCAGGGATCACTATGGCTACACCTTC
CASSRTRDHYGYTF
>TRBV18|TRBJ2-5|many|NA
TGTGCCAGCTCACCACCCGGGATCCAAGAGACCCAGTACTTC
CASSPPGIQETQYF
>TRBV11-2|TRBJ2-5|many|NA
TGTGCCAGCAGCCGCGAGGAGGGACCACCTGGGGAGACCCAGTACTTC
CASSREEGPPGETQYF
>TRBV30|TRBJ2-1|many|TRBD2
TGTGCCTGGGTTACTAGCGGGAGAAGGGAGCAGTTCTTC
CAWVTSGRREQFF
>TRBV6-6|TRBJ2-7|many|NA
TGTGCCAGCAGTTACTTAGCAGGCTACGAGCAGTACTTC
CASSYLAGYEQYF
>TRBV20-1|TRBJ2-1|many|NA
TGCAGTGCTCAGCCTACCAATGAGCAGTTCTTC
CSAQPTNEQFF